This entry is about one TCR beta chain. Its matching antigen is unknown. Other DNA sequences from this sample encode an identical CDR3 as well. The time point: cycle 4 day 1 (C4D1), after less than seven weeks of nivolumab. No patient escaped relapse after autologous stem cell transplantation, and brentuximab vedotin exposure varied. This record comes from a study of PD-1 blockade in classical Hodgkin lymphoma. Study background: Each patient was given nivolumab 3 mg/kg through a vein every 2 weeks. Study-wide results and caveats: Baseline TCR diversity was reportedly lower in newly diagnosed patients than in healthy donors. It was reported as lower still in relapsed/refractory patients.

Here immunoSEQ multiplex PCR was the method, and the copy in TCRdb shows in-frame clones only, minus some. The data contain 90,000 to 110,000 clones, roughly nine tenths of them seen just once; the ten biggest clones take up 15% to 20%. The ends lost 0 bases at V and 5 bases at J; junction bases unmatched: 2. The CDR3 spans 14 residues. Per germline, CDR1 SGHRS and CDR2 YFSETQ. V usage is TRBV5-1 and J usage is TRBJ2-5; 9 bases fit TRBD2. This sequence was found in a human donor with classical Hodgkin lymphoma. The sample consisted of peripheral blood mononuclear cells (PBMCs), taken before the fourth cycle of nivolumab. CDR3 in DNA: TGCGCCAGCAGCTTGGTAGCGGGAGAGGAGACCCAGTACTTC. It codes for CASSLVAGEETQYF.